This TCR beta chain was retrieved from a study of response to subunit inactivated influenza vaccine. Whole-study results and caveats: New T cells are recruited in small numbers by each seasonal influenza vaccination, according to the authors' suggestion.

After removal of 3 bases from V and 0 bases from J, the junction contained 3 bases not matched to a gene. CDR3 length: 15 amino acids. In its sample, this clonotype was seen once. What it binds is unknown. TCRdb re-called the RT-PCR reads through MiXCR, storing one row per CDR3 protein. The data contain about 780,000 distinct CDR3 sequences, approximately 17% of them seen just once; the ten biggest clones take up approximately 10%. The receptor's source is a man aged 50-60 years who received an inactivated influenza vaccine. The rearrangement links TRBV12-3 or TRBV12-4 to TRBJ2-7; 9 nucleotides agree with TRBD2. The specimen comprised PBMCs from blood, sampled roughly 5 days after vaccination. The CDR3, as DNA: TGTGCCAGCAGTTTTGGCGGGGGGGTCTCCTACGAGCAGTACTTC. Residues: CASSFGGGVSYEQYF.